This is a list of T cell receptor beta chains from one sample in a study of shared clonotypes between healthy human individuals. Generated by immunoSEQ multiplex PCR, the TCRdb table keeps only in-frame clones and is missing some. Among some 650,000 clones, about 96% were seen once, and the ten largest hold 0.057%. Sequencing input: naive CD4+ T cells sorted from blood. These receptors came from a woman aged 25 to 39 in good health. Each CDR3 is given with its conserved first and last residue. The D gene is left open where the match is weak. Rows may omit the clone size; those that give it use once, few, many or a size class.

j_call: TRBJ1-5
v_call: TRBV25-1
d_call: .
clone_size: .
cdr3_aa: CASSGAGPNQPQHF
cdr3_nt: TGTGCCAGCAGTGGGGCAGGGCCTAATCAGCCCCAGCATTTT

j_call: TRBJ2-7
v_call: TRBV28
d_call: TRBD1
clone_size: .
cdr3_aa: CASSAPGQSSSYEQYF
cdr3_nt: TGTGCCAGCAGTGCTCCGGGACAGTCGAGCTCCTACGAGCAGTACTTC

j_call: TRBJ2-2
v_call: TRBV5-1
d_call: TRBD2
clone_size: .
cdr3_aa: CASSTTGTINTGELFF
cdr3_nt: TGCGCCAGCAGCACGACCGGGACTATTAACACCGGGGAGCTGTTTTTT

j_call: TRBJ2-5
v_call: TRBV6-5
d_call: .
clone_size: .
cdr3_aa: CASSYGRGREETQYF
cdr3_nt: TGTGCCAGCAGTTACGGCAGGGGACGCGAGGAGACCCAGTACTTC

j_call: TRBJ2-7
v_call: TRBV9
d_call: TRBD2
clone_size: once
cdr3_aa: CASSYLAGSYEQYF
cdr3_nt: TGTGCCAGCAGCTATCTAGCGGGGTCCTACGAGCAGTACTTC

j_call: TRBJ2-1
v_call: TRBV27
d_call: TRBD1
clone_size: .
cdr3_aa: CASRTTGTVNNEQFF
cdr3_nt: TGTGCCAGCAGAACCACCGGGACAGTAAACAATGAGCAGTTCTTC

j_call: TRBJ1-1
v_call: TRBV28
d_call: .
clone_size: .
cdr3_aa: CASSLGGGLNTEAFF
cdr3_nt: TGTGCCAGCAGTTTGGGGGGCGGACTGAACACTGAAGCTTTCTTT

j_call: TRBJ2-1
v_call: TRBV14
d_call: .
clone_size: .
cdr3_aa: CASSQDRITRSGFGNRQFF
cdr3_nt: TGTGCCAGCAGCCAAGATCGTATAACAAGATCGGGGTTTGGGAACAGGCAGTTCTTC

j_call: TRBJ2-7
v_call: TRBV9
d_call: TRBD2
clone_size: .
cdr3_aa: CASSVGSTSGIYEQYF
cdr3_nt: TGTGCCAGCAGCGTAGGTTCGACTAGCGGGATCTACGAGCAGTACTTC

j_call: TRBJ2-1
v_call: TRBV5-1
d_call: TRBD2
clone_size: .
cdr3_aa: CASSLGLADNEQFF
cdr3_nt: TGCGCCAGCAGCTTGGGACTAGCGGACAATGAGCAGTTCTTC

j_call: TRBJ2-3
v_call: TRBV7-9
d_call: .
clone_size: .
cdr3_aa: CASSLAGSADTQYF
cdr3_nt: TGTGCCAGCAGCTTAGCCGGGAGCGCAGATACGCAGTATTTT

j_call: TRBJ2-5
v_call: TRBV10-2
d_call: TRBD2
clone_size: .
cdr3_aa: CATRLAGKETQYF
cdr3_nt: TGCGCCACGCGGTTAGCGGGGAAAGAGACCCAGTACTTC

j_call: TRBJ2-3
v_call: TRBV29-1
d_call: .
clone_size: .
cdr3_aa: CSVAPRLSRDTQYF
cdr3_nt: TGCAGCGTTGCCCCTAGGCTGTCTAGAGATACGCAGTATTTT

j_call: TRBJ2-7
v_call: TRBV5-8
d_call: .
clone_size: .
cdr3_aa: CASSYEQYF
cdr3_nt: TGTGCCAGCAGCTACGAGCAGTACTTC

j_call: TRBJ2-6
v_call: TRBV27
d_call: .
clone_size: .
cdr3_aa: CASSSGANVLTF
cdr3_nt: TGTGCCAGCAGTTCTGGGGCCAACGTCCTGACTTTC

j_call: TRBJ2-7
v_call: TRBV11-1
d_call: .
clone_size: .
cdr3_aa: CASSTRPGTDRVTYEQYF
cdr3_nt: TGTGCCAGCAGCACGAGACCCGGGACGGATAGGGTAACCTACGAGCAGTACTTC

j_call: TRBJ2-1
v_call: TRBV7-8
d_call: TRBD1
clone_size: .
cdr3_aa: CASSTQGARGYNEQFF
cdr3_nt: TGTGCCAGCAGCACCCAGGGGGCGAGGGGCTACAATGAGCAGTTCTTC

j_call: TRBJ1-2
v_call: TRBV18
d_call: TRBD1
clone_size: .
cdr3_aa: CASSSTGTGGLDGYTF
cdr3_nt: TGTGCCAGCTCATCAACCGGGACAGGGGGCTTGGATGGCTACACCTTC

j_call: TRBJ1-4
v_call: TRBV5-1
d_call: .
clone_size: .
cdr3_aa: CASSLDGATNEKLFF
cdr3_nt: TGCGCCAGCAGCCTGGACGGCGCAACTAATGAAAAACTGTTTTTT

j_call: TRBJ2-2
v_call: TRBV4-1
d_call: .
clone_size: .
cdr3_aa: CASSQGRRRGTGELFF
cdr3_nt: TGCGCCAGCAGCCAAGGGAGGAGACGGGGCACCGGGGAGCTGTTTTTT

j_call: TRBJ2-4
v_call: TRBV11-2
d_call: .
clone_size: .
cdr3_aa: CASSLIVPLAKNIQYF
cdr3_nt: TGTGCCAGCAGCTTAATAGTTCCCCTAGCCAAAAACATTCAGTACTTC

j_call: TRBJ2-5
v_call: TRBV28
d_call: TRBD2
clone_size: .
cdr3_aa: CASSPRPFSGRWKTQYF
cdr3_nt: TGTGCCAGCAGTCCCCGGCCTTTTAGCGGGAGGTGGAAGACCCAGTACTTC

j_call: TRBJ2-5
v_call: TRBV5-1
d_call: TRBD1
clone_size: .
cdr3_aa: CASSLGDRGDQETQYF
cdr3_nt: TGCGCCAGCAGCTTGGGGGACAGGGGAGACCAAGAGACCCAGTACTTC

j_call: TRBJ2-7
v_call: TRBV6-5
d_call: TRBD2
clone_size: .
cdr3_aa: CASSSLTSGTYEQYF
cdr3_nt: TGTGCCAGCAGTTCCTTGACTAGCGGGACTTACGAGCAGTACTTC

j_call: TRBJ1-1
v_call: TRBV19
d_call: .
clone_size: .
cdr3_aa: CASTPRGRTEAFF
cdr3_nt: TGTGCCAGTACGCCCCGGGGGAGGACTGAAGCTTTCTTT

j_call: TRBJ1-1
v_call: TRBV7-2
d_call: TRBD1
clone_size: .
cdr3_aa: CASSLAGGQGTEAFF
cdr3_nt: TGTGCCAGCAGCCTGGCCGGGGGACAGGGCACTGAAGCTTTCTTT

j_call: TRBJ2-1
v_call: TRBV6-1
d_call: TRBD2
clone_size: .
cdr3_aa: CASSEMPSGSLVNEQFF
cdr3_nt: TGTGCCAGCAGTGAAATGCCTAGCGGGAGTCTGGTAAATGAGCAGTTCTTC

j_call: TRBJ1-3
v_call: TRBV19
d_call: .
clone_size: .
cdr3_aa: CASSPALSSGNTIYF
cdr3_nt: TGTGCCAGTAGCCCCGCACTCAGCTCTGGAAACACCATATATTTT

j_call: TRBJ1-3
v_call: TRBV6-5
d_call: TRBD1
clone_size: .
cdr3_aa: CASSRTGVGHTIYF
cdr3_nt: TGTGCCAGCAGCCGGACAGGGGTCGGGCACACCATATATTTT

j_call: TRBJ1-5
v_call: TRBV2
d_call: .
clone_size: once
cdr3_aa: CASSELQDGEPQHF
cdr3_nt: TGTGCCAGCAGTGAGCTACAGGATGGGGAGCCCCAGCATTTT

j_call: TRBJ2-1
v_call: TRBV11-3
d_call: TRBD2
clone_size: once
cdr3_aa: CASSNSGLGDEQFF
cdr3_nt: TGTGCCAGCAGTAATAGCGGGCTCGGGGATGAGCAGTTCTTC

j_call: TRBJ2-3
v_call: TRBV5-5
d_call: TRBD2
clone_size: .
cdr3_aa: CASSASGSAQYF
cdr3_nt: TGTGCCAGCAGCGCAAGCGGGAGTGCGCAGTATTTT

j_call: TRBJ1-5
v_call: TRBV9
d_call: .
clone_size: few
cdr3_aa: CASSGRGSNQPQHF
cdr3_nt: TGTGCCAGCAGCGGTAGGGGCTCGAATCAGCCCCAGCATTTT

j_call: TRBJ1-6
v_call: TRBV29-1
d_call: .
clone_size: .
cdr3_aa: CSVARGFGSPLHF
cdr3_nt: TGCAGCGTCGCCAGGGGTTTCGGTTCACCCCTCCACTTT

j_call: TRBJ1-2
v_call: TRBV6-5
d_call: .
clone_size: .
cdr3_aa: CASSYGIGVVGYTF
cdr3_nt: TGTGCCAGCAGTTACGGGATAGGGGTCGTTGGCTACACCTTC

j_call: TRBJ2-1
v_call: TRBV6-5
d_call: .
clone_size: .
cdr3_aa: CASALGTYNEQFF
cdr3_nt: TGTGCCTCAGCCTTAGGGACCTACAATGAGCAGTTCTTC

j_call: TRBJ2-7
v_call: TRBV18
d_call: TRBD1
clone_size: .
cdr3_aa: CASSIGKGAYIEQYF
cdr3_nt: TGTGCCAGCTCGATCGGGAAGGGGGCCTATATCGAGCAGTACTTC

j_call: TRBJ1-2
v_call: TRBV2
d_call: .
clone_size: .
cdr3_aa: CASTPATDQPAGYTF
cdr3_nt: TGTGCCAGCACCCCAGCGACAGACCAACCCGCGGGCTACACCTTC

j_call: TRBJ2-1
v_call: TRBV15
d_call: .
clone_size: once
cdr3_aa: CATTWPNEQFF
cdr3_nt: TGTGCCACGACATGGCCCAATGAGCAGTTCTTC

j_call: TRBJ2-1
v_call: TRBV11-2
d_call: TRBD2
clone_size: .
cdr3_aa: CASSLPSGLAGDNEQFF
cdr3_nt: TGTGCCAGCAGCTTACCCTCGGGACTAGCGGGAGATAATGAGCAGTTCTTC

j_call: TRBJ2-1
v_call: TRBV27
d_call: .
clone_size: .
cdr3_aa: CASSRILTGGHEQFF
cdr3_nt: TGTGCCAGCAGCAGAATCCTTACAGGTGGTCATGAGCAGTTCTTC

j_call: TRBJ1-4
v_call: TRBV5-8
d_call: TRBD1
clone_size: .
cdr3_aa: CASSLSAQGASEKLFF
cdr3_nt: TGTGCCAGCAGCTTGTCGGCCCAGGGGGCAAGTGAAAAACTGTTTTTT

j_call: TRBJ2-4
v_call: TRBV6-1
d_call: TRBD1
clone_size: .
cdr3_aa: CASSGTGWAKNIQYF
cdr3_nt: TGTGCCAGCAGTGGGACAGGGTGGGCCAAAAACATTCAGTACTTC

j_call: TRBJ1-1
v_call: TRBV28
d_call: .
clone_size: once
cdr3_aa: CASSMGREGTEAFF
cdr3_nt: TGTGCCAGCAGTATGGGCAGGGAGGGCACTGAAGCTTTCTTT

j_call: TRBJ1-3
v_call: TRBV29-1
d_call: .
clone_size: .
cdr3_aa: CSVLTAGNTIYF
cdr3_nt: TGCAGCGTCCTGACAGCAGGAAACACCATATATTTT

j_call: TRBJ2-3
v_call: TRBV7-8
d_call: TRBD2
clone_size: .
cdr3_aa: CASRREAGGFQDTQYF
cdr3_nt: TGTGCCAGCAGGCGGGAAGCGGGAGGGTTCCAAGATACGCAGTATTTT

j_call: TRBJ2-3
v_call: TRBV18
d_call: TRBD1
clone_size: .
cdr3_aa: CASSPRQGRRTDTQYF
cdr3_nt: TGTGCCAGCTCACCCCGACAGGGAAGGAGGACAGATACGCAGTATTTT

j_call: TRBJ2-1
v_call: TRBV29-1
d_call: TRBD2
clone_size: .
cdr3_aa: CSVEPAGGFYNEQFF
cdr3_nt: TGCAGCGTTGAACCAGCGGGAGGGTTTTACAATGAGCAGTTCTTC

j_call: TRBJ2-3
v_call: TRBV11-2
d_call: TRBD2
clone_size: .
cdr3_aa: CASSLGPAGGPDTQYF
cdr3_nt: TGTGCCAGCAGCTTAGGGCCAGCGGGAGGGCCAGATACGCAGTATTTT

j_call: TRBJ2-7
v_call: TRBV14
d_call: .
clone_size: .
cdr3_aa: CASSSRTVGAQYF
cdr3_nt: TGTGCCAGCAGCTCAAGGACCGTTGGGGCGCAGTACTTC

j_call: TRBJ2-1
v_call: TRBV14
d_call: .
clone_size: .
cdr3_aa: CASSQTESSYNEQFF
cdr3_nt: TGTGCCAGCAGCCAAACCGAGAGCTCCTACAATGAGCAGTTCTTC